This T cell receptor beta chain was identified during a study of blood T cell repertoires in COVID-19. On the study more broadly: COVID-19 samples from acute and convalescent phases originated in the United States, Italy and Spain.

The repertoire was sequenced with immunoSEQ multiplex PCR; TCRdb's copy has only in-frame clones and lacks some. The sample includes roughly 140,000 clones, around nine tenths seen only once; the top ten take 2% to 3%. Germline V CDR1 and CDR2: SQVTM, ANQGSEA. Trimming cost V 5 bases and J 3 bases, with 8 bases left between them. This CDR3 contains 12 residues. V and J are TRBV29-1 and TRBJ2-1, with D hard to call. Sequencing used peripheral blood. The TCR sequence derives from a woman aged 65 to 85 with acute or convalescent COVID-19. CDR3 amino acids: CSVSSIYNEQFF. Here the CDR3 DNA reads TGCAGCGTTTCTAGTATCTACAATGAGCAGTTCTTC.